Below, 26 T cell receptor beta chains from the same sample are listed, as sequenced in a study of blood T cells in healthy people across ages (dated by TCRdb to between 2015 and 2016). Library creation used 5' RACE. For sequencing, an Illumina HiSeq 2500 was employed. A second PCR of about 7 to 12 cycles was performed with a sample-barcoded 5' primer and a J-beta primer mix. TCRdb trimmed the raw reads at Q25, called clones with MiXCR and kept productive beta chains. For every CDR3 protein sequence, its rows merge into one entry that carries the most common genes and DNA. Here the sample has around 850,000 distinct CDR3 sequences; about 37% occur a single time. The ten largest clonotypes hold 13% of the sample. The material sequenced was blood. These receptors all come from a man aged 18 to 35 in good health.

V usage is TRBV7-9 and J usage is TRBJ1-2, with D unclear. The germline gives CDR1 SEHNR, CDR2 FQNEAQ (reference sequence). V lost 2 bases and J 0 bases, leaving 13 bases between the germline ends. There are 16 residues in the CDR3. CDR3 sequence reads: CASSLQRNPPNYGYTF. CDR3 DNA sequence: TGTGCCAGCAGCTTACAACGGAACCCCCCTAACTATGGCTACACCTTC.

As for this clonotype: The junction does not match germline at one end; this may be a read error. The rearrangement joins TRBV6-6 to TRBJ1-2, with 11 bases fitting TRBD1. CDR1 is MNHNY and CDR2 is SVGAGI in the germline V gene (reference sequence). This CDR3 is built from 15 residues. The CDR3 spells CAGSYWTGGSGGYTF. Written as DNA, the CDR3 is TGTGCCGGCAGTTACTGGACAGGGGGCTCTGGTGGCTACACCTTC.

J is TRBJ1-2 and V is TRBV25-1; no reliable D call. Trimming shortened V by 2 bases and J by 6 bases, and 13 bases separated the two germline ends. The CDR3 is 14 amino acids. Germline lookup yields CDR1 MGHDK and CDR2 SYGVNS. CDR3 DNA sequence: TGTGCCAGCAGTGAAGATGAGGAAGGGCATGGCTACACCTTC. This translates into CASSEDEEGHGYTF.

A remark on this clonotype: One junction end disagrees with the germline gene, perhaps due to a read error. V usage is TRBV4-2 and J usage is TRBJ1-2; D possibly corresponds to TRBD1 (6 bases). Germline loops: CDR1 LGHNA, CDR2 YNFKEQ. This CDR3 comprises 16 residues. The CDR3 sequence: CASSQIGPRGGYGYIF. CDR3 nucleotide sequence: TGTGCCAGCAGCCAAATTGGGCCCCGGGGGGGCTATGGCTACATCTTC.

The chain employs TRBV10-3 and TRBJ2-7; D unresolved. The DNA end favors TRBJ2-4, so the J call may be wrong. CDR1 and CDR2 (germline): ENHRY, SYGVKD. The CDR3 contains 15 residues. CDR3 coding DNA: TGTGCCATCAGTGCCCAGTCACTAGCCAAAAACATTCAGTACTTC. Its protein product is CAISAQSLAKNIQYF.

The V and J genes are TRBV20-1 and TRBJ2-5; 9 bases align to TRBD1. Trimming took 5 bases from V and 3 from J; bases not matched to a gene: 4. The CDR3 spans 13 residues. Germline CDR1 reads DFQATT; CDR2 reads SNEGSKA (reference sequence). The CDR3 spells CSAPRTGEETQYF. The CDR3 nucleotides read TGCAGTGCTCCACGGACAGGGGAAGAGACCCAGTACTTC.

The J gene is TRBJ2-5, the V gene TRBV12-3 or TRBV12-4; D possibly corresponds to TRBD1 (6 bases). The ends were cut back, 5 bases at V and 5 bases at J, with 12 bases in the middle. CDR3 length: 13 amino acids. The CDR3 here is CASSVRGMETQYF. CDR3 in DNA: TGTGCCAGCAGTGTAAGGGGGATGGAGACCCAGTACTTC.

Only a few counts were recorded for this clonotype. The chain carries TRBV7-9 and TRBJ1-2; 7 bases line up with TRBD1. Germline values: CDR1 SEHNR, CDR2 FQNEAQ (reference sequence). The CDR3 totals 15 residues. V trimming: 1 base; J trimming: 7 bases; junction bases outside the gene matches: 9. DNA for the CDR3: TGTGCCAGCAGCTTAGTAAGGGGGCCAGTGATTGGCTACACCTTC. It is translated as CASSLVRGPVIGYTF.

CDR3: CASSLRGTRTMNTEAFF. The CDR3, as DNA: TGTGCCAGCAGTTTACGGGGGACAAGAACCATGAACACTGAAGCTTTCTTT. This chain joins TRBV27 and TRBJ1-1; tentatively, D is TRBD1 (6 bases). Germline CDR1 and CDR2: MNHEY and SMNVEV (reference sequence). Trimming shortened V by 2 bases and J by 0 bases, and 16 bases separated the two germline ends. The CDR3 is 17 residues long.

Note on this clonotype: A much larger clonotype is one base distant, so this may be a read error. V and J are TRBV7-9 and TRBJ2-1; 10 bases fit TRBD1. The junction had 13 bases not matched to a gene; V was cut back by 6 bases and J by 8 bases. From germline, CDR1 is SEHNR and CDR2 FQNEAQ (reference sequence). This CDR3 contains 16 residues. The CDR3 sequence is CASSSQPGTGDDEQFF. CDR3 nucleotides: TGTGCCAGCAGTTCACAACCCGGGACAGGGGATGATGAGCAGTTCTTC.

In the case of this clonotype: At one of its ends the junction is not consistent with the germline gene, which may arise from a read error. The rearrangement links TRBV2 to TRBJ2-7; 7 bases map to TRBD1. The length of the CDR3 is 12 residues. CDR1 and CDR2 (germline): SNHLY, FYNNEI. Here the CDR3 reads CTSKGGQYEQYF. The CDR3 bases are TGTACCAGCAAAGGGGGCCAGTACGAGCAGTACTTC.

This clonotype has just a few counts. The CDR3 region has the DNA TGTGCCAGCAGCCCCATGGGGGGAGCCATTCAGTACTTC. As protein: CASSPMGGAIQYF. The V and J genes are TRBV7-2 and TRBJ2-4; TRBD2 is a possible D gene (6 bases). CDR1 SGHTA and CDR2 FQGNSA come from the germline V gene. Trimming cost V 5 bases and J 9 bases, with 14 bases left between them. This CDR3 is built from 13 residues.

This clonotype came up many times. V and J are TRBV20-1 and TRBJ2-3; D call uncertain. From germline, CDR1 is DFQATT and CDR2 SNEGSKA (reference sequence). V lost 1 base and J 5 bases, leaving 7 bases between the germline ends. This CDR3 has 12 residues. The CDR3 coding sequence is TGCAGTGCTAGAGGTCCCGAAGATACGCAGTATTTT. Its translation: CSARGPEDTQYF.

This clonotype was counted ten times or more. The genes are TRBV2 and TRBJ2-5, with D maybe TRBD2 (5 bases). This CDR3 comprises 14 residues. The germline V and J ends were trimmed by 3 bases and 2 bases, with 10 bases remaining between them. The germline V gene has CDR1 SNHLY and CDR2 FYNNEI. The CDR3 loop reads CASSDPGEQETQYF. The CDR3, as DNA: TGTGCCAGCAGTGACCCTGGGGAGCAAGAGACCCAGTACTTC.

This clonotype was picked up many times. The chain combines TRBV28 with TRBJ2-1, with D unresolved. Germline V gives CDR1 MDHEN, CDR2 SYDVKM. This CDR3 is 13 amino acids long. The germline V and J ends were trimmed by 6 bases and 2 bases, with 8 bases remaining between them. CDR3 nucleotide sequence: TGTGCCAGCAGCTTAGGCCCCTACAATGAGCAGTTCTTC. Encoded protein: CASSLGPYNEQFF.

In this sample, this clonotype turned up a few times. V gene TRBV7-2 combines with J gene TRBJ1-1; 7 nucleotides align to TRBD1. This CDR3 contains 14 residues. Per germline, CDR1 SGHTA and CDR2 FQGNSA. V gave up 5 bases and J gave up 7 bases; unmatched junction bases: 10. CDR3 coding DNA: TGTGCCAGCAGCCCCCGTGACAGGGAGGGTGAAGCTTTCTTT. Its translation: CASSPRDREGEAFF.

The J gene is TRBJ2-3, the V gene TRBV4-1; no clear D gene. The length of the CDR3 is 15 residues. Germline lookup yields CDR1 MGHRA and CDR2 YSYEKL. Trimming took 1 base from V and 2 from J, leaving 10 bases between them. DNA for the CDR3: TGCGCCAGCAGCCAAGCCGGGTATAACACAGATACGCAGTATTTT. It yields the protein CASSQAGYNTDTQYF.

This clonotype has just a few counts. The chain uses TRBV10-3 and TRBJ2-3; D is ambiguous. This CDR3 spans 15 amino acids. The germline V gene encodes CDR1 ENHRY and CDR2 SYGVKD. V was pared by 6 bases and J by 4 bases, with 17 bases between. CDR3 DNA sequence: TGTGCCATCAGCGCCGGACCGGCGCCCCCAGATACGCAGTATTTT. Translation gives CAISAGPAPPDTQYF.

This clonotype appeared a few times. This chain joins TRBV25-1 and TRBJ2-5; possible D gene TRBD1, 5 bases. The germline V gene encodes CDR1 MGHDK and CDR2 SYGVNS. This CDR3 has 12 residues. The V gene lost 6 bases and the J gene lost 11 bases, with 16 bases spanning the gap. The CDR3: CASSQGLNEQYF. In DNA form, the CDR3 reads TGTGCCAGCAGCCAGGGATTGAATGAGCAGTACTTC.

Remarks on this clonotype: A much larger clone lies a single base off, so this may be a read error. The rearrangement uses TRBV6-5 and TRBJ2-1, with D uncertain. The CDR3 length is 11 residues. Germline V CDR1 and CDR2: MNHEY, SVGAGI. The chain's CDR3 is CVSNQNNEQFF. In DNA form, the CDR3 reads TGTGTCAGCAACCAGAACAATGAGCAGTTCTTC.

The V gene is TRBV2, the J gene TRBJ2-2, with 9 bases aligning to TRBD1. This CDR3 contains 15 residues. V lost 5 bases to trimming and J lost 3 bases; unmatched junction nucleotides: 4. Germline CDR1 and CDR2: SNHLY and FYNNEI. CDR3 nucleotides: TGTGCCAGCAGTTCCCGGGACAGGGACACCGGGGAGCTGTTTTTT. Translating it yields CASSSRDRDTGELFF.

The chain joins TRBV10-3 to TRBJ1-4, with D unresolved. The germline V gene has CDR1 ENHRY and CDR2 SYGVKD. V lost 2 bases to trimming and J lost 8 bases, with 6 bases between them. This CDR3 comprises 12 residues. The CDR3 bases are TGTGCCATCAGTGAGGGGCAGGAAAAACTGTTTTTT. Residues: CAISEGQEKLFF.

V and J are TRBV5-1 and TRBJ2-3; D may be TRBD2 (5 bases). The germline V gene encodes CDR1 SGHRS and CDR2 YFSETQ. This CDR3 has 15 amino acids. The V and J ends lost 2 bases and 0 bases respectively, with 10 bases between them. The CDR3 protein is CASSFGEPSTDTQYF. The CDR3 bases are TGCGCCAGCAGCTTCGGGGAGCCCAGCACAGATACGCAGTATTTT.

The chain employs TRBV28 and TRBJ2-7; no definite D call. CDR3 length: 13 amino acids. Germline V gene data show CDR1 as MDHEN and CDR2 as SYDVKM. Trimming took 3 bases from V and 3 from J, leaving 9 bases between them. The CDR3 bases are TGTGCCAGCAGTTTGGGTCCCGTCTACGAGCAGTACTTC. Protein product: CASSLGPVYEQYF.

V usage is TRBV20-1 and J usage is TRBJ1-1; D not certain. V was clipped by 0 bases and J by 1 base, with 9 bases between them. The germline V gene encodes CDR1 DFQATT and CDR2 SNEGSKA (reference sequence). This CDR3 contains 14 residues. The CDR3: CSARDWSANTEAFF. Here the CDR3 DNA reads TGCAGTGCTAGAGATTGGTCCGCGAACACTGAAGCTTTCTTT.

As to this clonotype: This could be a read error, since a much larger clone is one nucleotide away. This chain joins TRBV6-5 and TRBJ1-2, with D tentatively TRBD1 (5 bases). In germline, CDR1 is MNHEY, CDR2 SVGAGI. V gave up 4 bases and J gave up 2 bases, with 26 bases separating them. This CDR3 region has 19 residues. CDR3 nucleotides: TGTGCCAGCAGTTCCGCCGGGCCAGGATCCTGGTCAGGGAACTATGGCTACACCTTC. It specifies CASSSAGPGSWSGNYGYTF.